Listed here are 3 T cell receptor beta chains from one sample, sequenced in a study of T cell responses to AZD1222 COVID-19 vaccine. Here immunoSEQ multiplex PCR was the method, and the copy in TCRdb shows in-frame clones only, minus some. The sample consists of roughly 130,000 clones, approximately 90% of them appearing once. The sequencing here drew on peripheral blood, taken on day 0 of AZD1222 vaccination. The receptors stem from an adult in good health.

The CDR3 loop is CASSPLGGAGNEQFF. As DNA, the CDR3 is TGTGCCAGCTCACCACTGGGGGGCGCCGGCAATGAGCAGTTCTTC. V and J are TRBV18 and TRBJ2-1, with D perhaps TRBD1 or TRBD2 (6 bases each). From germline, CDR1 is KGHSH and CDR2 LQKENI. V was clipped by 1 base and J by 6 bases, with 13 bases between them. This CDR3 is 15 amino acids long.

The chain uses TRBV30 and TRBJ2-1; TRBD1 might be the D (5 bases). The CDR3 consists of 13 residues. V shed 2 bases and J shed 10 bases, with 15 bases lying between them. The germline V gene has CDR1 GTSNPN and CDR2 SVGIG (reference sequence). CDR3 region: CAWSRGDGREQFF. CDR3 DNA: TGTGCCTGGAGTAGGGGTGACGGACGAGAGCAGTTCTTC.

The V and J genes are TRBV6-5 and TRBJ1-2; D is unresolved. The CDR3 consists of 13 residues. V was shortened by 2 bases and J by 8 bases, with 12 bases between the two germline ends. Germline V gene lookup returns CDR1 MNHEY and CDR2 SVGAGI. CDR3 sequence reads: CASSYVPERGYTF. The CDR3 DNA reads as TGTGCCAGCAGTTACGTGCCCGAGAGAGGCTACACCTTC.